These 8 T cell receptor beta chains came from one sample sequenced in a study of OX40 agonist ivuxolimab in advanced cancers. Sequenced by immunoSEQ multiplex PCR; TCRdb stores in-frame clones only, minus some. The repertoire holds about 46,000 clones, with over 75% as singletons. The sequenced sample was CD4+ or CD8+ T cells sorted from blood, obtained in a trial of the OX40 agonist ivuxolimab. The receptors originated from an adult with an advanced solid tumor such as melanoma, head and neck, liver or kidney cancer.

The V gene is TRBV19, the J gene TRBJ1-1; no definite D call. V lost 3 bases and J lost 0, with 17 bases in between. Germline-derived CDR1 and CDR2 are LNHDA and SQIVND (reference sequence). The CDR3 extends over 17 amino acids. The CDR3 is CASSMGLAGIMNTEAFF. DNA of the CDR3: TGTGCCAGTAGTATGGGGTTGGCTGGAATCATGAACACTGAAGCTTTCTTT.

This rearrangement joins TRBV7-9 to TRBJ1-3; D gene unclear. V dropped 6 bases and J dropped 3 bases, with 6 bases sitting between them. CDR1 SEHNR and CDR2 FQNEAQ come from the germline V gene (reference sequence). The CDR3 covers 12 residues. The CDR3, as DNA: TGTGCCAGCAGTTTAAATGGAAACACCATATATTTT. This encodes CASSLNGNTIYF.

V and J are TRBV29-1 and TRBJ1-2, with a possible D match to TRBD1 (6 bases). Deletions cut 4 bases from V and 6 bases from J, with 21 bases between. Germline loops: CDR1 SQVTM, CDR2 ANQGSEA. CDR3 length equals 15 residues. The CDR3 DNA follows: TGCAGCGTTGGTCACCGTATGGGGACAAGGAATGGCTACACCTTC. This codes for CSVGHRMGTRNGYTF.

The chain uses TRBV30 and TRBJ1-5; the D is unclear. Germline CDR1 is GTSNPN and CDR2 is SVGIG (reference sequence). The length of the CDR3 is 14 residues. Trimming removed 0 bases from V and 3 bases from J, with 9 bases in between. DNA for the CDR3: TGTGCCTGGAGTGTAATAGGTAACAATCAGCCCCAGCATTTT. This translates into CAWSVIGNNQPQHF.

This chain uses TRBV30 with TRBJ1-5; D may be TRBD1 (5 bases). V was clipped by 4 bases and J by 5 bases, with 12 bases between them. Germline V gene sequence: CDR1 GTSNPN, CDR2 SVGIG (reference sequence). The CDR3 length is 13 residues. The CDR3 loop reads CAWNSGGDQPQHF. In nucleotides, the CDR3 is TGTGCCTGGAATTCGGGGGGGGATCAGCCCCAGCATTTT. Combining the CDR3 with reference TRBV30 and TRBJ1-5 gives the whole variable domain SQTIHQWPATLVQPVGSPLSLECTVEGTSNPNLYWYRQAAGRGLQLLFYSVGIGQISSEVPQNLSASRPQDRQFILSSKKLLLSDSGFYLCAWNSGGDQPQHFGDGTRLSIL.

V is TRBV30 and J is TRBJ1-1, with D perhaps TRBD1 (5 bases). The germline V gene has CDR1 GTSNPN and CDR2 SVGIG (reference sequence). The CDR3 is 13 residues long. The V gene lost 1 base and the J gene lost 4 bases, with 10 bases spanning the gap. The CDR3 region has the DNA TGTGCCTGGAGTGGCCAGGGCAGCACTGAAGCTTTCTTT. It is translated as CAWSGQGSTEAFF.

The chain couples TRBV7-2 to TRBJ1-1, with D unresolved. V dropped 1 base and J dropped 0 bases, with 9 bases sitting between them. The CDR3 length is 15 residues. Looked up from germline, CDR1 is SGHTA and CDR2 is FQGNSA. The CDR3 coding sequence is TGTGCCAGCAGCTTAGAGGGCAGGCTGAACACTGAAGCTTTCTTT. As protein: CASSLEGRLNTEAFF.

This chain uses TRBV30 with TRBJ2-7; the D gene is possibly TRBD1 (6 bases). Germline V CDR1 and CDR2: GTSNPN, SVGIG (reference sequence). The CDR3 is 14 residues long. V lost 1 base and J 2 bases, leaving 12 bases between the germline ends. DNA of the CDR3: TGTGCCTGGAGTGGACGGGACATCCCCTACGAGCAGTACTTC. Translation: CAWSGRDIPYEQYF.